This T cell receptor (beta chain) is from a study of T cell responses to AZD1222 COVID-19 vaccine. V lost 4 bases and J lost 7, with 8 bases in between. This CDR3 is 12 amino acids long. Germline CDR1 is SNHLY and CDR2 is FYNNEI. Using immunoSEQ multiplex PCR, the repertoire was profiled, and TCRdb retains in-frame clones only, with some absent. This sample has under 200,000 clones; roughly nine tenths occur once, and the top ten carry under 2.5%. The chain recombines TRBV2 with TRBJ2-1; D uncertain. The receptor was isolated from an adult in good health. Sample: peripheral blood, taken on day 0 of AZD1222 vaccination. CDR3 residues: CASSVWGNEQFF. For the CDR3, the DNA is TGTGCCAGCAGTGTTTGGGGTAATGAGCAGTTCTTC.